Listed here are 29 T cell receptor beta chains from one sample, sequenced in a study of control samples from healthy donors and cancer patients. Assay: immunoSEQ multiplex PCR; the TCRdb copy retains only in-frame clones and omits some. The sample holds under 200,000 clones; nearly 96% are singletons and the top ten take over 0.9%. Sequenced input: blood. The receptors come from a woman under 40 in good health.

The chain has TRBV28 and TRBJ1-5; the D gene is possibly TRBD1 (6 bases). V lost 3 bases and J lost 7, with 16 bases in between. The CDR3 extends over 15 amino acids. Germline CDR1 is MDHEN and CDR2 is SYDVKM. The CDR3 nucleotides read TGTGCCAGCAGTTTCGGTCCGGGGGGCGGACAGCCCCAGCATTTT. Protein sequence: CASSFGPGGGQPQHF.

J is TRBJ2-1 and V is TRBV15; the match to TRBD1 covers 7 bases. Germline CDR1 LNHNV, CDR2 YYDKDF (reference sequence). This CDR3 region has 15 residues. Losses at the gene ends were 3 bases for V and 7 bases for J; bases not matched to a gene: 9. The CDR3 loop is CATSSGQDRYNEQFF. Here the CDR3 DNA reads TGTGCCACCAGCAGCGGACAGGACAGGTATAATGAGCAGTTCTTC.

The chain employs TRBV5-6 and TRBJ2-7, with a tentative D call TRBD2 (6 bases). The CDR3 has 15 residues. CDR1 SGHDT and CDR2 YYEEEE come from the germline V gene. The V and J ends lost 4 bases and 0 bases respectively, with 14 bases between them. CDR3 amino acids: CASSGGLLSSYEQYF. The CDR3 DNA is TGTGCCAGCAGCGGGGGACTCCTTAGCTCCTACGAGCAGTACTTC.

The V and J genes are TRBV24-1 and TRBJ2-3, with 8 bases identical to TRBD1. The V gene end was trimmed by 2 bases and the J gene end by 2 bases; junction bases not matched to a gene: 2. CDR1 and CDR2 from the germline V gene are KGHDR and SFDVKD. This CDR3 is built from 15 residues. The CDR3 DNA is TGTGCCACCAGTGATTGGACAGGGACCACAGATACGCAGTATTTT. Translated: CATSDWTGTTDTQYF.

This clone is a singleton in its sample. The chain combines TRBV3-1 (or the pseudogene TRBV3-2) with TRBJ2-6; D is undetermined. With 4 bases removed from V and 2 bases from J, the gap between germline ends came to 3 bases. From germline, CDR1 is LGHDT and CDR2 YNNKEL (reference sequence). The CDR3 contains 13 residues. The chain's CDR3 is CASSLTGANVLTF. The CDR3, as DNA: TGTGCCAGCAGCCTAACTGGGGCCAACGTCCTGACTTTC.

The table lists this clone with a count of one. The chain joins TRBV7-9 to TRBJ1-2; D may be TRBD1 (5 bases). Trimming cost V 5 bases and J 7 bases, with 17 bases left between them. Germline loops: CDR1 SEHNR, CDR2 FQNEAQ (reference sequence). The CDR3 length is 14 residues. DNA of the CDR3: TGTGCCAGCAGCCCCAGGGTGGGTTTTGGTGGCTACACCTTC. Translation: CASSPRVGFGGYTF.

CDR3 bases: TGTGCCAGCAGTGAATTCGTTGGGGGCAGCGCCGAAAATAACTATGGCTACACCTTC. This codes for CASSEFVGGSAENNYGYTF. The V call is TRBV2, the J call TRBJ1-2; D may be TRBD1 (6 bases). V lost 2 bases and J 1 base, leaving 23 bases between the germline ends. The CDR3 consists of 19 residues. CDR1 SNHLY and CDR2 FYNNEI come from the germline V gene.

The V gene is TRBV2, the J gene TRBJ2-7; D is undetermined. This CDR3 is 12 amino acids long. Between the trimmed V and J ends, which lost 2 bases and 3 bases, there was a span of 5 bases. Germline CDR1 is SNHLY and CDR2 is FYNNEI. The CDR3, as DNA: TGTGCCAGCAGTGAAAGGCTCTACGAGCAGTACTTC. It yields the protein CASSERLYEQYF.

This rearrangement joins TRBV2 to TRBJ2-7, with 10 bases lining up with TRBD1. Per germline, CDR1 SNHLY and CDR2 FYNNEI. Germline trimming cut 6 bases from V and 5 bases from J; bases unmatched to any gene: 7. CDR3 size: 14 residues. The DNA for the CDR3 is TGTGCCAGCAGGGAGACAGGGGGCATCCACGAGCAGTACTTC. Its translation: CASRETGGIHEQYF.

The chain employs TRBV6-5 and TRBJ1-5; D is possibly TRBD1 (5 bases). Trimming left V 4 bases short and J 3 bases short, with 13 bases between. Germline values: CDR1 MNHEY, CDR2 SVGAGI. The CDR3 totals 15 residues. DNA for the CDR3: TGTGCCAGCAGTTCCCGGGACTTCGACAATCAGCCCCAGCATTTT. It is translated as CASSSRDFDNQPQHF.

This clone was counted a single time. This CDR3 is CASSIRDSSYEQYF. The CDR3 DNA sequence: TGTGCCAGCAGCATCCGGGACAGCTCCTACGAGCAGTACTTC. The V and J genes are TRBV7-9 and TRBJ2-7, with 7 bases identical to TRBD1. With V trimmed by 5 bases and J by 0 bases, 4 bases remained unmatched. In germline, CDR1 is SEHNR, CDR2 FQNEAQ (reference sequence). CDR3 length: 14 amino acids. Variable domain in full (rest from reference TRBV7-9 and TRBJ2-7): DTGVSQNPRHKITKRGQNVTFRCDPISEHNRLYWYRQTLGQGPEFLTYFQNEAQLEKSRLLSDRFSAERPKGSFSTLEIQRTEQGDSAMYLCASSIRDSSYEQYFGPGTRLTVT.

The chain employs TRBV19 and TRBJ1-5, with TRBD1 as a possible D gene (5 bases). Germline-derived CDR1 and CDR2 are LNHDA and SQIVND (reference sequence). Deletions cut 3 bases from V and 10 bases from J, with 13 bases between. This CDR3 comprises 13 residues. CDR3 sequence reads: CASSIKRDFPQHF. The CDR3 DNA reads as TGTGCCAGTAGTATTAAAAGGGACTTTCCCCAGCATTTT.

J is TRBJ2-7 and V is TRBV11-3, with a possible D match to TRBD1 (5 bases). The V end lost 1 base, the J end lost 2 bases, and 9 bases lay between the germline ends. Germline loops: CDR1 SGHNT, CDR2 YENEEA. This CDR3 has 14 residues. CDR3 sequence: CASSLGGQAYEQYF. In DNA, the CDR3 is TGTGCCAGCAGCTTAGGTGGACAAGCCTACGAGCAGTACTTC.

This chain links TRBV25-1 with TRBJ1-1; perhaps TRBD1 as D (5 bases). The CDR3 is 13 amino acids. V lost 5 bases, J lost 5 bases, and 12 bases lay in between. CDR1 and CDR2 from the germline V gene are MGHDK and SYGVNS. CDR3 nucleotides: TGTGCCAGCAGTCAGGGAACGGTTACTGAAGCTTTCTTT. It codes for CASSQGTVTEAFF.

The V call is TRBV28, the J call TRBJ1-1, with D tentatively TRBD1 (6 bases). V was cut by 7 bases and J by 0 bases, with 15 bases left in between. The CDR3 spans 15 residues. CDR1 is MDHEN and CDR2 is SYDVKM in the germline V gene. The CDR3 spells CASTRQGLVNTEAFF. The DNA of the CDR3 is TGTGCCAGCACCCGCCAGGGGTTGGTGAACACTGAAGCTTTCTTT.

The chain recombines TRBV6-5 with TRBJ1-2, with 7 bases lining up with TRBD1. This CDR3 has 14 amino acids. V was clipped by 7 bases and J by 5 bases; unmatched bases: 10. The germline gives CDR1 MNHEY, CDR2 SVGAGI. CDR3 sequence: CASKREGAGYGYTF. CDR3 DNA sequence: TGTGCCAGCAAAAGGGAGGGGGCCGGTTATGGCTACACCTTC.

J is TRBJ2-7 and V is TRBV6-5; 7 bases agree with TRBD1. This CDR3 spans 14 amino acids. J was trimmed by 2 bases and V by 5 bases; bases with no gene match: 6. Germline V gene data show CDR1 as MNHEY and CDR2 as SVGAGI. The CDR3 coding sequence is TGTGCCAGCAGTCCAAGGGGGACAGCCTACGAGCAGTACTTC. Protein: CASSPRGTAYEQYF.

In this sample, this clone turned up once. The chain employs TRBV28 and TRBJ1-5, with D unresolved. The CDR3 consists of 14 residues. CDR1 MDHEN and CDR2 SYDVKM come from the germline V gene. V lost 6 bases, J lost 4 bases, and 13 bases lay in between. CDR3 sequence (DNA): TGTGCCAGCAGGACGGGCGGGTGGAATCAGCCCCAGCATTTT. Protein: CASRTGGWNQPQHF.

V gene TRBV28 combines with J gene TRBJ1-4; TRBD1 matches 8 bases. Germline CDR1 is MDHEN and CDR2 is SYDVKM. Trimming cost V 6 bases and J 8 bases; bases outside gene matches: 8. The CDR3 length is 14 residues. The CDR3 DNA reads TGTGCCAGCAGACAGGGGGGCGCGAACGAAAAACTGTTTTTT. As protein: CASRQGGANEKLFF.

Points on this clone: The sample holds other DNA sequences that translate to the same CDR3. The genes are TRBV6-5 and TRBJ2-7; D possibly corresponds to TRBD2 (5 bases). V was trimmed by 6 bases and J by 4 bases, leaving 7 bases between them. The CDR3 is 11 residues long. The V gene's germline CDR1 is MNHEY and CDR2 SVGAGI. The CDR3 coding sequence is TGTGCCAGCAGCCGGGGATACGAGCAGTACTTC. This sequence encodes CASSRGYEQYF.

CDR3 sequence: CSASPPSTGSEKLFF. Here the CDR3 DNA reads TGCAGTGCTAGTCCCCCTTCGACAGGGTCGGAAAAACTGTTTTTT. V usage is TRBV20-1 and J usage is TRBJ1-4, with TRBD1 matching over 7 bases. The V gene's germline CDR1 is DFQATT and CDR2 SNEGSKA (reference sequence). There are 15 residues in the CDR3. V gave up 3 bases and J gave up 8 bases; unmatched junction bases: 12.

The CDR3 DNA follows: TGTGCCAGCAGCCCCCGACAGGGGGAGACCCAGTACTTC. Its protein is CASSPRQGETQYF. The gene calls are TRBV13 and TRBJ2-5; 8 nucleotides align to TRBD1. This CDR3 spans 13 amino acids. Germline lookup yields CDR1 PRHDT and CDR2 FYEKMQ (reference sequence). V shed 5 bases, J shed 5 bases, and the junction held 4 bases outside the gene matches.

The genes are TRBV3-1 (or the pseudogene TRBV3-2) and TRBJ2-5, with 8 bases fitting TRBD1. The length of the CDR3 is 15 residues. The germline V gene has CDR1 LGHDT and CDR2 YNNKEL (reference sequence). V trimming: 4 bases; J trimming: 2 bases; junction bases outside the gene matches: 6. The CDR3 here is CASSPGQGVQETQYF. The CDR3 DNA reads TGTGCCAGCAGCCCCGGACAGGGCGTACAAGAGACCCAGTACTTC.

The V gene is TRBV6-5, the J gene TRBJ2-1; TRBD2 matches 7 bases. Trimming removed 2 bases from V and 6 bases from J; junction bases left unmatched: 4. CDR1 and CDR2 (germline): MNHEY, SVGAGI. The length of the CDR3 is 14 residues. CDR3 DNA: TGTGCCAGCAGTTACGGCGGGAGCGTCAATGAGCAGTTCTTC. Its translation: CASSYGGSVNEQFF.

This clone was seen just once. The genes are TRBV6-6 and TRBJ1-2; a possible D gene is TRBD1 (5 bases). Trimming left V 0 bases short and J 4 bases short, with 6 bases between. Germline assignment: CDR1 MNHNY and CDR2 SVGAGI (reference sequence). This CDR3 region has 13 residues. The DNA for the CDR3 is TGTGCCAGCAGTTACTCTCAGGGCTATGGCTACACCTTC. Translated, it gives CASSYSQGYGYTF.

A single count supports this clone. This chain joins TRBV6-7 and TRBJ1-5; D gene unclear. TRBV6-7 is recorded as an ORF, its role being uncertain. V lost 8 bases and J 0 bases, leaving 14 bases between the germline ends. The CDR3 runs 15 residues. CDR3 nucleotide sequence: TGTGCCAGCCACCCACTATATAATAGCAATCAGCCCCAGCATTTT. Amino acids: CASHPLYNSNQPQHF.

The J gene is TRBJ1-2, the V gene TRBV6-5; D unclear. This CDR3 has 15 amino acids. V was cut by 4 bases and J by 8 bases, with 20 bases left in between. From germline, CDR1 is MNHEY and CDR2 SVGAGI. CDR3 residues: CASSSPTTGKGGYTF. CDR3 DNA: TGTGCCAGCAGTTCGCCAACAACGGGAAAGGGCGGCTACACCTTC.

The V gene is TRBV30, the J gene TRBJ2-7; D unresolved. The CDR3 consists of 14 residues. V lost 0 bases to trimming and J lost 9 bases, with 18 bases between them. Germline CDR1 is GTSNPN and CDR2 is SVGIG (reference sequence). The DNA of the CDR3 is TGTGCCTGGAGTGTACGAAGAAGGAGTTCAGGGCAGTACTTC. Amino acid sequence: CAWSVRRRSSGQYF. The entire variable domain, with the rest obtained from reference TRBV30 and TRBJ2-7, is as follows: SQTIHQWPATLVQPVGSPLSLECTVEGTSNPNLYWYRQAAGRGLQLLFYSVGIGQISSEVPQNLSASRPQDRQFILSSKKLLLSDSGFYLCAWSVRRRSSGQYFGPGTRLTVT.

The gene calls are TRBV25-1 and TRBJ1-5; D is uncertain. The CDR3 is 14 residues long. Germline V gene data show CDR1 as MGHDK and CDR2 as SYGVNS. V shed 3 bases and J shed 6 bases, with 12 bases lying between them. The CDR3 bases are TGTGCCAGCAGTGACGGAAGGGCGGGTCAGCCCCAGCATTTT. Protein sequence: CASSDGRAGQPQHF.